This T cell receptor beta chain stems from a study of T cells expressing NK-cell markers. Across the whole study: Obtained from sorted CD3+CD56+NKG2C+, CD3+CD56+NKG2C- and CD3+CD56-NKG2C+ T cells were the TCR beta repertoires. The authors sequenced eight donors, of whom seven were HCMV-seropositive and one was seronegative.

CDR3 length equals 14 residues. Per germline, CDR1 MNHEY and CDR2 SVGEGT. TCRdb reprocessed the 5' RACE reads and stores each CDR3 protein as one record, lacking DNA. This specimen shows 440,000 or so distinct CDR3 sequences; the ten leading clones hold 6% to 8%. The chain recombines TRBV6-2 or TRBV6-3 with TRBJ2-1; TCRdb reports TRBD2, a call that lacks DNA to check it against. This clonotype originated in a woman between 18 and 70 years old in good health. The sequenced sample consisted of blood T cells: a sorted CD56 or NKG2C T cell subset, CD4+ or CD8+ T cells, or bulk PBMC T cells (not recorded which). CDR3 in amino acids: CASSYRTAGPMGFF.